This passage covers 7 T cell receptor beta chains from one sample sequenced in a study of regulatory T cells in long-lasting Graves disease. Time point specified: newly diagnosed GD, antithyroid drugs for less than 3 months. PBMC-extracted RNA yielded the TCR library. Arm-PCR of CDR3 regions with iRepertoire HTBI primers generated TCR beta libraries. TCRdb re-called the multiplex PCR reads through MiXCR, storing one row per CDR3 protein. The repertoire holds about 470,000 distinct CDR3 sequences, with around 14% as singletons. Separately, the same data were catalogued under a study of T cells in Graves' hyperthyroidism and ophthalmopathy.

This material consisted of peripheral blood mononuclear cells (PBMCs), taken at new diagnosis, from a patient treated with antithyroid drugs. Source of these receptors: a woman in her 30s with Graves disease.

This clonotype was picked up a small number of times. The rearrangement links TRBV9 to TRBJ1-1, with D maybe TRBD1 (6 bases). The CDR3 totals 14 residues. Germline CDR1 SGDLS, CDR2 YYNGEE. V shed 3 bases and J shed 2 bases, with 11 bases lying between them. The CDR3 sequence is CASSADSSNTEAFF. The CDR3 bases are TGTGCCAGCAGCGCGGACAGCAGTAACACTGAAGCTTTCTTT.

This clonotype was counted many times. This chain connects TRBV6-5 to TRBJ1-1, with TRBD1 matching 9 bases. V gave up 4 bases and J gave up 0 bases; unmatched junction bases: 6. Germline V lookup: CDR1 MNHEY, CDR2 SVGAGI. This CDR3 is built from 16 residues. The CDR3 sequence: CASSSRQGGLNTEAFF. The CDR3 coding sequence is TGTGCCAGCAGTTCTCGACAGGGGGGATTGAACACTGAAGCTTTCTTT.

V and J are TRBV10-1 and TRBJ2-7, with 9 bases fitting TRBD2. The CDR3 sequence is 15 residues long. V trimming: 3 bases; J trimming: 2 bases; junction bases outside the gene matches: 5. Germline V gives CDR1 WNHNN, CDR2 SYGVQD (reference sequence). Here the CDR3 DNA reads TGCGCCAGCAGTGACTCGGGACTAGCCCCCTACGAGCAGTACTTC. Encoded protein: CASSDSGLAPYEQYF.

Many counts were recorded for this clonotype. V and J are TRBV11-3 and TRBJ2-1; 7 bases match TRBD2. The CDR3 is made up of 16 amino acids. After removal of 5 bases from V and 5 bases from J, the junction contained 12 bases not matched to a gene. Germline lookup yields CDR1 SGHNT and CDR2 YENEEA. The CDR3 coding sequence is TGTGCCAGCAGCACCCCCCGCGGGAGTTTGGACAATGAGCAGTTCTTC. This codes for CASSTPRGSLDNEQFF. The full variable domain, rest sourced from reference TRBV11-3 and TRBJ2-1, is EAGVVQSPRYKIIEKKQPVAFWCNPISGHNTLYWYLQNLGQGPELLIRYENEEAVDDSQLPKDRFSAERLKGVDSTLKIQPAELGDSAVYLCASSTPRGSLDNEQFFGPGTRLTVL.

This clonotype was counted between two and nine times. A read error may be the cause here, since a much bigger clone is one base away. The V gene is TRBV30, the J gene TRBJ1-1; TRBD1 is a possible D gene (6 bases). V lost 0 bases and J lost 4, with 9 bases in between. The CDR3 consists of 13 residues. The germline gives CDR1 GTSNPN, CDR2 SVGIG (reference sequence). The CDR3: CAWSVGGATEAFF. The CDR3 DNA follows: TGTGCCTGGAGTGTAGGGGGAGCCACTGAAGCTTTCTTT.

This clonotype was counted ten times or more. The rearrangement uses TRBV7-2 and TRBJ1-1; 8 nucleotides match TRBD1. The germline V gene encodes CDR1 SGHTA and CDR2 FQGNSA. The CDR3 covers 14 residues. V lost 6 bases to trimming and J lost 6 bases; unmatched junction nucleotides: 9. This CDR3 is CASRPGQGGAEAFF. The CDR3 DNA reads TGTGCCAGCAGACCAGGACAGGGAGGCGCTGAAGCTTTCTTT.

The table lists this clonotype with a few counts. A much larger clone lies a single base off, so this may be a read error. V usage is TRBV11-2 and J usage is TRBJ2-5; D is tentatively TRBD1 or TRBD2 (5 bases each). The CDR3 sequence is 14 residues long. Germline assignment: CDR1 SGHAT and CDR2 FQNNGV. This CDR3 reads CASSLVRANQGEFF. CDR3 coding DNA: TGTGCCAGCAGCTTAGTACGGGCGAACCAAGGGGAGTTCTTC. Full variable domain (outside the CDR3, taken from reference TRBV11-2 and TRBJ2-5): EAGVAQSPRYKIIEKRQSVAFWCNPISGHATLYWYQQILGQGPKLLIQFQNNGVVDDSQLPKDRFSAERLKGVDSTLKIQPAKLEDSAVYLCASSLVRANQGEFFGPGTRLLVL.